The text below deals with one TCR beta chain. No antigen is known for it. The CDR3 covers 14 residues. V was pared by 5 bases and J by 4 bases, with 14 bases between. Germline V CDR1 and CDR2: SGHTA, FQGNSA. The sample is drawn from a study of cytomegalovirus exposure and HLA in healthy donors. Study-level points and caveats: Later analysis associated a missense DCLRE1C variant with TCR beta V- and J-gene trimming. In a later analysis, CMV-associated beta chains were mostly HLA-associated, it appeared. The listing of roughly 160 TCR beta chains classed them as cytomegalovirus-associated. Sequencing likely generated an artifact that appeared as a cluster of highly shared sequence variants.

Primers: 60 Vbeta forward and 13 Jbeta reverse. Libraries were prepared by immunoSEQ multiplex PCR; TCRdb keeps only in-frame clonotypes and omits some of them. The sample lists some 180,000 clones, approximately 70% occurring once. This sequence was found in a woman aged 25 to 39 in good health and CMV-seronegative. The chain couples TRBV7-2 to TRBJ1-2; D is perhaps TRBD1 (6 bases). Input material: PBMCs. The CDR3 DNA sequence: TGTGCCAGCAGCCGACGGGGGGCTGTCTATGGCTACACCTTC. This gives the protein CASSRRGAVYGYTF.